A selection of T cell receptor beta chains follows, all from one sample in a study of blood T cell repertoires in COVID-19. Libraries were prepared by immunoSEQ multiplex PCR; TCRdb keeps only in-frame clonotypes and omits some of them. Of more than 100,000 clones in the sample, 80% to 85% were seen once. Material: PBMCs or T cells enriched from blood (not recorded which). The receptor set was obtained from a woman aged 25 to 45 who had recovered from COVID-19. CDR3s include the opening cysteine and the closing phenylalanine or tryptophan. Each record gives: D gene, V gene, J gene, CDR3 protein, CDR3 DNA. D genes are given only for firm matches.

NA	TRBV6-5	TRBJ1-2	CASSTSGGAYGYTF	TGTGCCAGCAGTACCTCCGGGGGAGCATATGGCTACACCTTC
TRBD1	TRBV7-2	TRBJ2-7	CASSASRDSYEQYF	TGTGCCAGCAGCGCTAGTCGGGACAGCTACGAGCAGTACTTC
NA	TRBV27	TRBJ2-1	CASSLGRGNYNEQFF	TGTGCCAGCAGTTTAGGTCGCGGGAACTACAATGAGCAGTTCTTC
NA	TRBV2	TRBJ1-3	CASIPTASGNTIYF	TGTGCCAGCATCCCAACTGCCTCTGGAAACACCATATATTTT
TRBD1	TRBV28	TRBJ2-7	CASSKDVGQASYEQYF	TGTGCCAGCAGTAAGGACGTGGGACAGGCTTCCTACGAGCAGTACTTC
NA	TRBV27	TRBJ1-5	CASSLTGYSNQPQHF	TGTGCCAGCAGTTTAACAGGGTATAGCAATCAGCCCCAGCATTTT
TRBD2	TRBV14	TRBJ2-7	CASSPPSGRGPGYEQYF	TGTGCCAGCAGCCCCCCTAGCGGGAGGGGTCCGGGGTACGAGCAGTACTTC
NA	TRBV7-6	TRBJ1-3	CASSLGRTGNTIYF	TGTGCCAGCAGCTTAGGGAGAACTGGAAACACCATATATTTT
TRBD1	TRBV3-1/TRBV3-2	TRBJ2-6	CASSQFGQGVSGANVLTF	TGTGCCAGCAGCCAATTCGGACAGGGGGTGTCTGGGGCCAACGTCCTGACTTTC
TRBD2	TRBV20-1	TRBJ2-7	CSASSGTSSYEQYF	TGCAGTGCTAGTAGCGGGACCTCCTCCTACGAGCAGTACTTC
NA	TRBV28	TRBJ1-1	CASTKGWGGTEAFF	TGTGCCAGCACCAAAGGGTGGGGAGGTACTGAAGCTTTCTTT
NA	TRBV5-1	TRBJ2-1	CASSLGLTVNEQFF	TGCGCCAGCAGCCTGGGATTGACAGTCAATGAGCAGTTCTTC
NA	TRBV7-2	TRBJ2-1	CASSLWANLRNEQFF	TGTGCCAGCAGCTTATGGGCGAATCTCAGGAATGAGCAGTTCTTC
TRBD1	TRBV5-1	TRBJ2-7	CASSVTTGGGEQYF	TGCGCCAGCAGCGTCACCACAGGGGGCGGCGAGCAGTACTTC
TRBD2	TRBV5-1	TRBJ2-3	CASSLNGRARDTQYF	TGCGCCAGCAGCTTGAACGGGAGGGCCCGAGATACGCAGTATTTT